These 30 T cell receptor beta chains were sequenced from one sample in a study of CD8+CD57+ T cells in acquired aplastic anemia. Genomic DNA was employed as the template in profiling TCR beta VDJ and CDR3. TCRdb used MiXCR to reprocess the reads, holding one entry per CDR3 protein. The table lists 42,000 or so distinct CDR3 sequences, approximately 67% of them singletons, with about 25% in the top ten. Sequenced sample: sorted CD4+, CD8+, or CD8+CD57+ T cells (not recorded which) from PBMCs. These receptors came from a human donor in good health, serving as a control.

The chain carries TRBV15 and TRBJ2-1; the match to TRBD2 covers 9 bases. In germline, CDR1 is LNHNV, CDR2 YYDKDF (reference sequence). Trimming removed 3 bases from V and 2 bases from J; junction bases left unmatched: 2. This CDR3 region has 15 residues. CDR3 amino acids: CATSRTSGPYNEQFF. CDR3 DNA sequence: TGTGCCACCAGCAGGACTAGCGGACCCTACAATGAGCAGTTCTTC. Full variable domain (missing parts from reference TRBV15 and TRBJ2-1): DAMVIQNPRYQVTQFGKPVTLSCSQTLNHNVMYWYQQKSSQAPKLLFHYYDKDFNNEADTPDNFQSRRPNTSFCFLDIRSPGLGDTAMYLCATSRTSGPYNEQFFGPGTRLTVL.

The rearrangement links TRBV7-9 to TRBJ2-1, with D perhaps TRBD1 (5 bases). Germline lookup yields CDR1 SEHNR and CDR2 FQNEAQ (reference sequence). The CDR3 runs 12 residues. The ends were cut back, 6 bases at V and 8 bases at J, with 11 bases in the middle. CDR3 DNA sequence: TGTGCCAGCAGTTCCCAGGGCGATGAGCAGTTCTTC. Translation gives CASSSQGDEQFF.

This chain connects TRBV25-1 to TRBJ1-1; D unresolved. Germline V lookup: CDR1 MGHDK, CDR2 SYGVNS. This CDR3 region has 13 residues. V gave up 1 base and J gave up 5 bases, with 8 bases separating them. CDR3 sequence: CASSESRGTEAFF. Here the CDR3 DNA reads TGTGCCAGCAGTGAATCACGAGGGACTGAAGCTTTCTTT.

This sequence joins TRBV7-6 and TRBJ2-1; TRBD2 might be the D (7 bases). This CDR3 comprises 14 residues. Germline CDR1 is SGHVS and CDR2 is FNYEAQ. V gave up 3 bases and J gave up 6 bases, with 12 bases separating them. The CDR3 is CASSFGGGLNEQFF. DNA of the CDR3: TGTGCCAGCAGCTTTGGGGGGGGGCTCAATGAGCAGTTCTTC.

This chain uses TRBV29-1 with TRBJ1-2; D is unclear. In germline, CDR1 is SQVTM, CDR2 ANQGSEA. This CDR3 has 10 residues. Trimming cost V 3 bases and J 7 bases, with 6 bases left between them. As DNA, the CDR3 is TGCAGCGTTGACTCGGGTGGCTACACCTTC. Protein sequence: CSVDSGGYTF.

V and J are TRBV10-3 and TRBJ2-5; 7 bases agree with TRBD1. This CDR3 is built from 13 residues. Germline CDR1 and CDR2: ENHRY and SYGVKD. J lost 2 bases, V lost 6 bases, and 3 bases had no gene match. CDR3 region: CAISLDRQETQYF. CDR3 DNA: TGTGCCATCAGCTTGGACAGGCAAGAGACCCAGTACTTC.

CDR3 sequence reads: CASSGTGGVTEAFF. The CDR3 DNA sequence: TGTGCCAGTAGCGGGACAGGGGGAGTCACTGAAGCTTTCTTT. This chain connects TRBV19 to TRBJ1-1; 11 bases are a match to TRBD1. V lost 6 bases to trimming and J lost 4 bases; unmatched junction nucleotides: 4. In germline, CDR1 is LNHDA, CDR2 SQIVND (reference sequence). The CDR3 contains 14 residues. The whole variable domain, filled in from reference TRBV19 and TRBJ1-1, reads DGGITQSPKYLFRKEGQNVTLSCEQNLNHDAMYWYRQDPGQGLRLIYYSQIVNDFQKGDIAEGYSVSREKKESFPLTVTSAQKNPTAFYLCASSGTGGVTEAFFGQGTRLTVV.

The rearrangement uses TRBV7-2 and TRBJ2-3; D remains unclear. This CDR3 contains 12 residues. V lost 5 bases, J lost 6 bases, and 9 bases lay in between. Germline CDR1 and CDR2: SGHTA and FQGNSA. CDR3 sequence reads: CASSHPADTQYF. DNA for the CDR3: TGTGCCAGCAGCCATCCCGCGGATACGCAGTATTTT.

This clonotype is medium-sized (0.01 to 0.1%) by share. The rearrangement uses TRBV7-6 and TRBJ2-3; TRBD1 is a possible D gene (5 bases). There are 14 residues in the CDR3. The V and J ends lost 2 bases and 2 bases respectively, with 8 bases between them. Germline CDR1 and CDR2: SGHVS and FNYEAQ. CDR3 loop: CASSLQGNTDTQYF. In nucleotides, the CDR3 is TGTGCCAGCAGCTTACAGGGAAACACAGATACGCAGTATTTT.

J is TRBJ2-1 and V is TRBV25-1; TRBD2 aligns across 9 bases. With V trimmed by 6 bases and J by 5 bases, 2 bases remained unmatched. This CDR3 has 13 residues. Germline V gene data show CDR1 as MGHDK and CDR2 as SYGVNS. CDR3 in amino acids: CASRTSGNNEQFF. CDR3 bases: TGTGCCAGCAGGACTAGCGGTAACAATGAGCAGTTCTTC. Full variable domain (remainder filled in from reference TRBV25-1 and TRBJ2-1): EADIYQTPRYLVIGTGKKITLECSQTMGHDKMYWYQQDPGMELHLIHYSYGVNSTEKGDLSSESTVSRIRTEHFPLTLESARPSHTSQYLCASRTSGNNEQFFGPGTRLTVL.

This clonotype was observed a handful of times. V is TRBV29-1 and J is TRBJ2-7; 12 nucleotides agree with TRBD1. The CDR3 length is 16 residues. V trimming: 0 bases; J trimming: 4 bases; junction bases outside the gene matches: 7. Germline values: CDR1 SQVTM, CDR2 ANQGSEA. The CDR3 sequence is CSVEDDGTGGGYEQYF. The CDR3 DNA reads as TGCAGCGTTGAAGATGACGGGACAGGGGGCGGGTACGAGCAGTACTTC.

This clonotype was observed at least ten times. The chain couples TRBV6-1 to TRBJ1-2; 11 bases agree with TRBD1. The CDR3 length is 17 residues. The germline gives CDR1 MNHNS, CDR2 SASEGT. The junction had 14 bases not matched to a gene; V was cut back by 6 bases and J by 5 bases. The CDR3 nucleotides read TGTGCCAGCAGCGAGCTAGATAGGACAGGGGGCTCGTATGGCTACACCTTC. It codes for CASSELDRTGGSYGYTF.

This clonotype was seen a handful of times. V usage is TRBV15 and J usage is TRBJ2-3, with 10 bases aligning to TRBD1. V trimming: 5 bases; J trimming: 5 bases; junction bases outside the gene matches: 4. The CDR3 loop spans 14 amino acids. Germline V gene lookup returns CDR1 LNHNV and CDR2 YYDKDF (reference sequence). For the CDR3, the DNA is TGTGCCACCAGCGCTGACAGGGGGCTAGATACGCAGTATTTT. Encoded protein: CATSADRGLDTQYF.

This clonotype was seen just once. The chain couples TRBV7-9 to TRBJ2-7, with TRBD2 matching over 9 bases. This CDR3 has 15 residues. V lost 5 bases to trimming and J lost 2 bases; unmatched junction nucleotides: 7. The germline V gene has CDR1 SEHNR and CDR2 FQNEAQ (reference sequence). The DNA of the CDR3 is TGTGCCAGCAGCATCCCGGGACTAGCCCCCTACGAGCAGTACTTC. Its protein is CASSIPGLAPYEQYF.

This rearrangement joins TRBV10-2 to TRBJ2-3, with D perhaps being TRBD1 or TRBD2 (7 bases each). V lost 0 bases and J lost 5, with 15 bases in between. The CDR3 totals 16 residues. CDR1 is WSHSY and CDR2 is SAAADI in the germline V gene. In DNA form, the CDR3 reads TGCGCCAGCAGTGAGTCCTTGACAGGGAGGGGAGATACGCAGTATTTT. Protein: CASSESLTGRGDTQYF.

This chain uses TRBV15 with TRBJ1-3; 9 bases line up with TRBD1. Trimming cost V 3 bases and J 2 bases; bases outside gene matches: 8. This CDR3 is 17 amino acids long. Germline V CDR1 and CDR2: LNHNV, YYDKDF (reference sequence). The CDR3 is CATSSLNRGPTGNTIYF. In DNA form, the CDR3 reads TGTGCCACCAGCAGCCTGAACAGGGGGCCGACTGGAAACACCATATATTTT.

The CDR3 nucleotides read TGTGCCAGCAGGTCAGATACGCAGTATTTT. Translating it yields CASRSDTQYF. The chain has TRBV7-6 and TRBJ2-3; the D is unclear. The CDR3 is made up of 10 amino acids. Looked up from germline, CDR1 is SGHVS and CDR2 is FNYEAQ. V lost 6 bases, J lost 4 bases, and 2 bases lay in between.

This clonotype is labeled medium-sized. V gene TRBV6-1 combines with J gene TRBJ2-5; 10 nucleotides match TRBD2. This CDR3 has 15 amino acids. J lost 1 base, V lost 8 bases, and 7 bases had no gene match. CDR1 is MNHNS, CDR2 SASEGT, per germline. The CDR3 is CASRGSGGPQETQYF. The CDR3, as DNA: TGTGCCAGCCGCGGTAGCGGGGGGCCCCAAGAGACCCAGTACTTC.

The sample holds many counts of this clonotype. CDR3 nucleotides: TGTGCCAGCAGTCCAGGGGGGAGATACGAGCAGTACTTC. This codes for CASSPGGRYEQYF. This chain joins TRBV27 and TRBJ2-7; perhaps TRBD1 as D (7 bases). Germline V lookup: CDR1 MNHEY, CDR2 SMNVEV (reference sequence). V gave up 5 bases and J gave up 4 bases, with 12 bases separating them. The CDR3 runs to 13 residues.

V and J are TRBV10-1 and TRBJ1-6; D call uncertain. Germline lookup yields CDR1 WNHNN and CDR2 SYGVQD (reference sequence). The CDR3 totals 12 residues. The V gene lost 6 bases and the J gene lost 7 bases, with 7 bases spanning the gap. The CDR3 here is CASRIKNSPLHF. The CDR3 DNA reads as TGCGCCAGCAGGATTAAGAATTCACCCCTCCACTTT.

The chain is built from TRBV7-3 and TRBJ1-1, with D unresolved. V shed 2 bases and J shed 1 base, with 5 bases lying between them. CDR1 SGHTA and CDR2 FQGTGA come from the germline V gene. The CDR3 covers 13 residues. The CDR3 reads CASSLAPNTEAFF. DNA of the CDR3: TGTGCCAGCAGCTTAGCCCCGAACACTGAAGCTTTCTTT.

The J gene is TRBJ2-7, the V gene TRBV11-1, with 9 positions matching TRBD1. Losses at the gene ends were 5 bases for V and 4 bases for J; bases not matched to a gene: 6. Germline V gene sequence: CDR1 SGHAT, CDR2 FQDESV (reference sequence). The CDR3 runs 14 residues. The CDR3 sequence is CASSLYGQGYEQYF. The CDR3 nucleotides read TGTGCCAGCAGCCTGTACGGACAGGGGTACGAGCAGTACTTC.

This clonotype was observed at least ten times. The chain uses TRBV7-9 and TRBJ1-1; perhaps TRBD1 as D (5 bases). CDR1 and CDR2 (germline): SEHNR, FQNEAQ (reference sequence). Between the trimmed V and J ends, which lost 5 bases and 1 base, there was a span of 11 bases. The length of the CDR3 is 14 residues. The CDR3 nucleotides are TGTGCCAGCAGCCCGGGACGGCCGAACACTGAAGCTTTCTTT. The encoded protein is CASSPGRPNTEAFF.

The rearrangement joins TRBV27 to TRBJ2-1; 8 bases match TRBD1. The CDR3 totals 14 residues. CDR1 and CDR2 (germline): MNHEY, SMNVEV (reference sequence). The junction had 6 bases not matched to a gene; V was cut back by 6 bases and J by 5 bases. Here the CDR3 DNA reads TGTGCCAGCAGCGTACAGGACAGGGACAATGAGCAGTTCTTC. Its translation is CASSVQDRDNEQFF.

The chain carries TRBV11-2 and TRBJ1-1, with 9 positions matching TRBD1. V lost 5 bases, J lost 6 bases, and 13 bases stayed unmatched. Germline V gene sequence: CDR1 SGHAT, CDR2 FQNNGV. The CDR3 has 16 residues. The CDR3 reads CASSPRIRDRASEAFF. CDR3 DNA sequence: TGTGCCAGCAGCCCACGAATCCGGGACAGGGCCTCTGAAGCTTTCTTT.

V gene TRBV7-9 combines with J gene TRBJ1-6; 7 nucleotides line up with TRBD1. This CDR3 spans 14 amino acids. After removal of 5 bases from V and 9 bases from J, the junction contained 7 bases not matched to a gene. Germline V CDR1 and CDR2: SEHNR, FQNEAQ (reference sequence). CDR3 DNA sequence: TGTGCCAGCAGCCCGGACAGGAGGGGTTCACCCCTCCACTTT. It codes for CASSPDRRGSPLHF. The full variable domain, with the rest looked up from reference TRBV7-9 and TRBJ1-6, is DTGVSQNPRHKITKRGQNVTFRCDPISEHNRLYWYRQTLGQGPEFLTYFQNEAQLEKSRLLSDRFSAERPKGSFSTLEIQRTEQGDSAMYLCASSPDRRGSPLHFGNGTRLTVT.

This clonotype came up once. The gene calls are TRBV11-1 and TRBJ2-1; 7 nucleotides agree with TRBD2. Germline loops: CDR1 SGHAT, CDR2 FQDESV (reference sequence). The ends lost 5 bases at V and 3 bases at J; junction bases unmatched: 7. CDR3 length equals 15 residues. The CDR3 DNA reads TGTGCCAGCAGCCGGAGCGGGACTAACTACAATGAGCAGTTCTTC. This translates into CASSRSGTNYNEQFF.

The CDR3 nucleotides read TGTGCCAGCAGCTTACGGGCGCCAAAGAATGGGTTACAAGCTTTCTTT. It is translated as CASSLRAPKNGLQAFF. The chain has TRBV11-2 and TRBJ1-1; D gene ambiguous. The CDR3 extends over 16 amino acids. Germline values: CDR1 SGHAT, CDR2 FQNNGV. V lost 2 bases and J 9 bases, leaving 22 bases between the germline ends.

Within the sample, this clonotype is medium-sized. This chain links TRBV20-1 with TRBJ2-1; the D call may be TRBD1 or TRBD2 (5 bases each). The V gene lost 3 bases and the J gene lost 4 bases, with 10 bases spanning the gap. The germline V gene encodes CDR1 DFQATT and CDR2 SNEGSKA (reference sequence). This CDR3 comprises 13 residues. DNA of the CDR3: TGCAGTGCTAGCGGGGCACTTTACAATGAGCAGTTCTTC. As protein: CSASGALYNEQFF.

This CDR3 is CASSQEIAASYEQYF. The CDR3 DNA reads as TGTGCCAGCAGCCAAGAAATAGCGGCTTCCTACGAGCAGTACTTC. The chain uses TRBV14 and TRBJ2-7, with TRBD2 as a possible D gene (6 bases). V was cut by 0 bases and J by 1 base, with 10 bases left in between. The CDR3 loop spans 15 amino acids. Germline V gene data show CDR1 as SGHDN and CDR2 as FVKESK.